The text below deals with one TCR beta chain. Its specificity is unknown. Profiling relied on immunoSEQ multiplex PCR, and the TCRdb table lists in-frame clones only, not all of them. The sample yields 57,000 or so clones, about 85% seen once. The sample is drawn from a study of OX40 agonist ivuxolimab in advanced cancers. Overall study results and limits: Near-lowest levels of clonal expansion characterized partial responders at 0.1-3.0 mg/kg.

The TCR originated in an adult with an advanced solid tumor such as melanoma, head and neck, liver or kidney cancer. The material sequenced was CD4+ or CD8+ T cells sorted from blood, taken in a trial of the OX40 agonist ivuxolimab.

In nucleotides, the CDR3 is TGCGCCAGCAGCTTATCTGAATACACTGAAGCTTTCTTT. It is translated as CASSLSEYTEAFF. This rearrangement joins TRBV5-1 to TRBJ1-1; the D is unclear. Germline V lookup: CDR1 SGHRS, CDR2 YFSETQ. The ends were cut back, 2 bases at V and 3 bases at J, with 8 bases in the middle. CDR3 length: 13 residues.